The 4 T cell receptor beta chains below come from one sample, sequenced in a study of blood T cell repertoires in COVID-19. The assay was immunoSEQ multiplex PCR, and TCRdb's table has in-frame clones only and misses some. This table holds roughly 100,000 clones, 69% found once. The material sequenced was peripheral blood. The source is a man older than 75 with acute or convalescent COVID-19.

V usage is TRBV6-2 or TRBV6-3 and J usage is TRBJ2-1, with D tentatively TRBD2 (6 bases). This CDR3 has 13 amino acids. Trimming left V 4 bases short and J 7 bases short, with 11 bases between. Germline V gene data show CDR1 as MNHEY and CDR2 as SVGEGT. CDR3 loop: CASSSALANEQFF. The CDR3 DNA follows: TGTGCCAGCAGTTCCGCGCTAGCGAATGAGCAGTTCTTC.

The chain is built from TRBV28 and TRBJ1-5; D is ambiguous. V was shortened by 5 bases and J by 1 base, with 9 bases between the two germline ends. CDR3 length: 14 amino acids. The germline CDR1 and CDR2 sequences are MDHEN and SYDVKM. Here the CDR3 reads CASSPRWSNQPQHF. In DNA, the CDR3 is TGTGCCAGCAGTCCCAGATGGAGCAATCAGCCCCAGCATTTT.

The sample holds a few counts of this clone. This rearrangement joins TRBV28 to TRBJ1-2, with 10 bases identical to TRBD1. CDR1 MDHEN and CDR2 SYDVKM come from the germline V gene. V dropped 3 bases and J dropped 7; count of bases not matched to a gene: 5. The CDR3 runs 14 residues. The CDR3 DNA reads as TGTGCCAGCAGTTTTCCGGGACAGGGGTTTGGCTACACCTTC. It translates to CASSFPGQGFGYTF.

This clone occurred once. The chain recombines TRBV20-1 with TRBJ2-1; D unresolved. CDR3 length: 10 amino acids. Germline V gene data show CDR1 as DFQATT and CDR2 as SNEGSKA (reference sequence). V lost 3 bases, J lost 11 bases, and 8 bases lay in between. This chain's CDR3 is CSASGLQQFF. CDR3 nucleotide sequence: TGCAGTGCTAGTGGGCTTCAGCAGTTCTTC.